This T cell receptor beta chain derives from a study of T cell responses to AZD1222 COVID-19 vaccine. The table came from immunoSEQ multiplex PCR; TCRdb's copy has only in-frame clones and leaves some out. The repertoire holds tens of thousands of clones, with roughly 91% as singletons. The V end was cut by 3 bases, the J end by 12 bases, with 15 bases between. Germline values: CDR1 LGHDT, CDR2 YNNKEL (reference sequence). The CDR3 spans 12 residues. The gene calls are TRBV3-1 (or the pseudogene TRBV3-2) and TRBJ2-7; tentatively, D is TRBD1 (6 bases). The material was peripheral blood, obtained on day 0 of AZD1222 vaccination. The sequence came from an adult in good health. The CDR3 coding sequence is TGTGCCAGCAGCCAGCAAAACAGGGAACGGTACTTC. Translating it yields CASSQQNRERYF.